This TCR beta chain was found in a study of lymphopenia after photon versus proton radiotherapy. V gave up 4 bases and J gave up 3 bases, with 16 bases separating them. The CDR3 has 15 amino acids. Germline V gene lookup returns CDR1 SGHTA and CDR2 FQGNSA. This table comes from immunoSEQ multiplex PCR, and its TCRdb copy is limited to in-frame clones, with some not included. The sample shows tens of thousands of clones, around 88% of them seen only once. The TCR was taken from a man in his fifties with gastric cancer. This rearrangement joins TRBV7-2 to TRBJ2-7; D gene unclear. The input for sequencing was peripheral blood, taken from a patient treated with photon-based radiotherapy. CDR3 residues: CASSSKTTQGYEQYF. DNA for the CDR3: TGTGCCAGCAGCTCCAAGACGACCCAAGGCTACGAGCAGTACTTC.